This T cell receptor (beta chain) was documented in a study of sequential checkpoint blockade in melanoma. Sample treatment: randomized to nivolumab then ipilimumab (arm A) or the reverse (arm B). Unmatched junction bases numbered 10, after V lost 5 bases and J lost 3 bases. The CDR3 has 15 residues. CDR1 GTSNPN and CDR2 SVGIG come from the germline V gene (reference sequence). Data came from immunoSEQ multiplex PCR; TCRdb stores just in-frame clones and leaves some out. The sample carries 15,000 to 20,000 clones, 50% to 65% recorded once. The sequenced sample was CD8+ T cells sorted from blood (inferred from file names), obtained from a patient given nivolumab and ipilimumab in sequence. V usage is TRBV30 and J usage is TRBJ1-3; 7 bases align to TRBD1. This receptor was obtained from a human donor with melanoma. CDR3 in amino acids: CAWGPGTVGGNTIYF. CDR3 DNA sequence: TGTGCCTGGGGGCCCGGGACAGTAGGTGGAAACACCATATATTTT.